The source of this TCR beta chain is a study of blood T cell repertoires in COVID-19. Germline CDR1 and CDR2: LNHDA and SQIVND (reference sequence). V was clipped by 10 bases and J by 6 bases, with 16 bases between them. The CDR3 has 13 amino acids. Authors' processing steps: Quantification of nucleated cells was approximated via reference gene primer amplification. Profiling relied on immunoSEQ multiplex PCR, and the TCRdb table lists in-frame clones only, not all of them. V and J calls and clone size are as listed in that table; D and trimming were resolved from the DNA. Altogether around 300,000 clones are present, around 91% being singletons, with the ten largest covering roughly 2.3%.

The specimen sequenced was PBMCs or T cells enriched from blood (not recorded which). The TCR comes from a woman younger than 30 who had recovered from COVID-19. The chain combines TRBV19 with TRBJ1-5; TRBD1 might be the D (6 bases). The DNA of the CDR3 is TGTGCCACCAGCACAGGGAAACTTCAGCCCCAGCATTTT. Translation gives CATSTGKLQPQHF.